One sample yielded the 12 T cell receptor beta chains listed below, sequenced in a study of shared clonotypes between healthy human individuals. The repertoire was sequenced with immunoSEQ multiplex PCR; TCRdb's copy has only in-frame clones and lacks some. The sample includes about 2.2 million clones, just under 95% seen only once; the top ten take around 1.7%. In the naive CD8 group, cells lacked CD45RO and were positively selected for CCR7, so terminally differentiated effector memory CD45RA+ cells were left out. Specimen: naive CD8+ T cells from PBMCs. These receptor sequences come from a man aged 18 to 35 in good health. Some clones in this sample may be carry-over from other donors' samples.

CDR3 region: CASTPDREGRDTQYF. The CDR3 DNA reads TGTGCCAGTACCCCAGACAGGGAAGGGAGAGATACGCAGTATTTT. This chain joins TRBV19 and TRBJ2-3; 7 positions match TRBD1. Germline values: CDR1 LNHDA, CDR2 SQIVND (reference sequence). The ends lost 7 bases at V and 5 bases at J; junction bases unmatched: 12. This CDR3 region has 15 residues.

V and J are TRBV7-9 and TRBJ2-5; unclear D gene. The CDR3 covers 14 residues. The ends were cut back, 1 base at V and 2 bases at J, with 8 bases in the middle. Germline assignment: CDR1 SEHNR and CDR2 FQNEAQ (reference sequence). DNA of the CDR3: TGTGCCAGCAGCTTAGTCGTGGGTCAAGAGACCCAGTACTTC. Protein sequence: CASSLVVGQETQYF.

The chain uses TRBV19 and TRBJ2-5; TRBD2 might be the D (7 bases). V was cut by 5 bases and J by 5 bases, with 12 bases left in between. The CDR3 runs 13 residues. CDR1 and CDR2 from the germline V gene are LNHDA and SQIVND (reference sequence). The CDR3 sequence is CASSPRGAETQYF. In nucleotides, the CDR3 is TGTGCCAGTAGTCCTCGGGGGGCTGAGACCCAGTACTTC. The full variable domain, rest sourced from reference TRBV19 and TRBJ2-5, is DGGITQSPKYLFRKEGQNVTLSCEQNLNHDAMYWYRQDPGQGLRLIYYSQIVNDFQKGDIAEGYSVSREKKESFPLTVTSAQKNPTAFYLCASSPRGAETQYFGPGTRLLVL.

This chain uses TRBV5-1 with TRBJ2-7; possible D gene TRBD1, 5 bases. This CDR3 comprises 14 residues. Trimming left V 6 bases short and J 0 bases short, with 13 bases between. Germline loops: CDR1 SGHRS, CDR2 YFSETQ. The CDR3 protein is CASTPIDSSYEQYF. CDR3 in DNA: TGCGCCAGCACGCCAATAGACAGCTCCTACGAGCAGTACTTC.

V usage is TRBV7-9 and J usage is TRBJ2-3, with D possibly being TRBD1 or TRBD2 (5 bases each). Germline V lookup: CDR1 SEHNR, CDR2 FQNEAQ (reference sequence). The CDR3 runs to 15 residues. Trimming stripped 3 bases from V and 6 bases from J, with 16 bases between. The chain's CDR3 is CASSFWGRSKDTQYF. CDR3 coding DNA: TGTGCCAGCAGCTTCTGGGGACGGAGTAAGGATACGCAGTATTTT.

The CDR3 region is CASSRPPGQVNYEQYF. The CDR3 DNA follows: TGTGCCAGCAGCCGACCGCCGGGGCAGGTTAACTACGAGCAGTACTTC. This chain links TRBV5-7 with TRBJ2-7; tentatively, D is TRBD1 or TRBD2 (5 bases each). TRBV5-7 is an open reading frame whose function is uncertain. Trimming shortened V by 4 bases and J by 3 bases, and 20 bases separated the two germline ends. The CDR3 extends over 16 amino acids.

This clone was observed once. This chain uses TRBV28 with TRBJ1-2, with D unclear. Germline loops: CDR1 MDHEN, CDR2 SYDVKM. This CDR3 is 15 amino acids long. V was trimmed by 2 bases and J by 4 bases, leaving 14 bases between them. The CDR3 DNA reads TGTGCCAGCAGTTTAACACCTCGGGGTTTCTATGGCTACACCTTC. Translated: CASSLTPRGFYGYTF.

The chain carries TRBV19 and TRBJ1-5, with a tentative D call TRBD1 (5 bases). Germline V gene lookup returns CDR1 LNHDA and CDR2 SQIVND (reference sequence). V lost 11 bases, J lost 7 bases, and 9 bases lay in between. The CDR3 loop spans 10 amino acids. CDR3 amino acids: CAVGEQPQHF. The CDR3 coding sequence is TGTGCCGTGGGGGAACAGCCCCAGCATTTT.

The gene calls are TRBV30 and TRBJ2-2; D remains ambiguous. The CDR3 sequence is 13 residues long. Per germline, CDR1 GTSNPN and CDR2 SVGIG (reference sequence). V shed 2 bases and J shed 0 bases, with 4 bases lying between them. The chain's CDR3 is CAWSRTNTGELFF. For the CDR3, the DNA is TGTGCCTGGAGTAGGACGAACACCGGGGAGCTGTTTTTT.

J is TRBJ1-2 and V is TRBV19, with D tentatively TRBD1 (5 bases). The CDR3 is 12 amino acids. CDR1 and CDR2 (germline): LNHDA, SQIVND (reference sequence). The V gene lost 8 bases and the J gene lost 7 bases, with 14 bases spanning the gap. The CDR3 sequence is CASAPWGFGYTF. Written as DNA, the CDR3 is TGTGCCAGTGCGCCTTGGGGGTTTGGCTACACCTTC.

J is TRBJ1-5 and V is TRBV7-8; D not certain. CDR1 is SGHVS and CDR2 is FQNEAQ in the germline V gene. V was shortened by 2 bases and J by 1 base, with 12 bases between the two germline ends. CDR3 length: 16 residues. The CDR3: CASSLNMRASNQPQHF. CDR3 sequence (DNA): TGTGCCAGCAGCTTAAATATGAGAGCGAGCAATCAGCCCCAGCATTTT.

The chain has TRBV6-4 and TRBJ2-7, with 9 bases lining up with TRBD1. The V segment lost 6 bases and the J segment 2 bases; nucleotides outside the gene matches: 5. The CDR3 length is 14 residues. Germline values: CDR1 MRHNA, CDR2 SNTAGT. The CDR3 DNA reads TGTGCCAGCAGGGACAGGGGTGAGGCCTACGAGCAGTACTTC. Protein: CASRDRGEAYEQYF.